The 3 T cell receptor beta chains below were found in one sample sequenced in a study of beta chain features in type 1 diabetes. Sequenced material consisted of expressed TCRB transcripts (all of the isolated RNA was reverse transcribed). TCRdb's copy holds only in-frame clones and misses some; the assay was immunoSEQ multiplex PCR. This sample has roughly 500,000 clones, with 11% found just once. The sequenced sample was naive CD4+ T cells from blood. The receptors originated from a young woman in good health.

In its sample, this clone was seen many times. The chain combines TRBV30 with TRBJ2-1; 7 bases align to TRBD1. Per the germline V gene, CDR1 is GTSNPN and CDR2 is SVGIG (reference sequence). The CDR3 consists of 13 residues. The ends lost 1 base at V and 15 bases at J; junction bases unmatched: 12. The CDR3 nucleotides are TGTGCCTGGAGTGCCATAACAGGGGAAGGGAGGTTCTTC. Its translation: CAWSAITGEGRFF.

This clone was found a few times. CDR3 sequence reads: CASSPREGKSSYEQYF. CDR3 coding DNA: TGTGCCAGCTCACCACGTGAGGGTAAGAGCTCCTACGAGCAGTACTTC. The chain uses TRBV18 and TRBJ2-7, with D possibly being TRBD2 (5 bases). The CDR3 runs 16 residues. Germline V lookup: CDR1 KGHSH, CDR2 LQKENI. Trimming pared 1 base from V and 0 bases from J, leaving 13 bases between.

This CDR3 is CASSYMAARNTGELFF. Written as DNA, the CDR3 is TGTGCCAGCAGTTATATGGCAGCCAGGAACACCGGGGAGCTGTTTTTT. This rearrangement joins TRBV6-5 to TRBJ2-2, with no clear D. The CDR3 runs 16 residues. Germline V gene lookup returns CDR1 MNHEY and CDR2 SVGAGI. The V gene lost 3 bases and the J gene lost 1 base, with 12 bases spanning the gap.